These 15 T cell receptor beta chains came from one sample sequenced in a study of blood T cell repertoires in COVID-19. TCRdb keeps only in-frame clones here, not all; method: immunoSEQ multiplex PCR. The repertoire holds about 280,000 clones, with over 75% as singletons. Sequences were obtained from peripheral blood. These receptors were obtained from a man aged 50-60 years with active or convalescent COVID-19.

V gene TRBV7-2 combines with J gene TRBJ2-3; possibly TRBD2 for D (6 bases). From germline, CDR1 is SGHTA and CDR2 FQGNSA. The CDR3 runs to 15 residues. V was clipped by 5 bases and J by 2 bases, with 14 bases between them. CDR3 nucleotide sequence: TGTGCCAGCAGCCCGGTGGGCGGGACCACAGATACGCAGTATTTT. As protein: CASSPVGGTTDTQYF.

The chain recombines TRBV9 with TRBJ2-2; unclear D gene. The CDR3 has 13 amino acids. V was cut by 0 bases and J by 9 bases, with 9 bases left in between. Germline CDR1 and CDR2: SGDLS and YYNGEE. The CDR3 DNA is TGTGCCAGCAGCGTAGGGGCAGCCAGGGAGCTGTTTTTT. It encodes CASSVGAARELFF.

The rearrangement joins TRBV29-1 to TRBJ1-1, with 7 nucleotides matching TRBD1. CDR3 size: 13 residues. The V gene's germline CDR1 is SQVTM and CDR2 ANQGSEA. V lost 6 bases to trimming and J lost 5 bases; unmatched junction nucleotides: 9. The DNA for the CDR3 is TGCAGCGTCGGCGACAGGGTGGCGACTGAAGCTTTCTTT. Its protein product is CSVGDRVATEAFF.

V gene TRBV9 combines with J gene TRBJ2-3, with 12 bases identical to TRBD2. V lost 3 bases, J lost 6 bases, and 2 bases stayed unmatched. Germline CDR1 SGDLS, CDR2 YYNGEE. The CDR3 runs to 14 residues. The CDR3 sequence: CASSASGRADTQYF. The DNA for the CDR3 is TGTGCCAGCAGCGCTAGCGGGAGGGCCGATACGCAGTATTTT.

V gene TRBV21-1 combines with J gene TRBJ2-7; the table's D call, TRBD2, was not checked against the DNA. TRBV21-1 is recorded as a pseudogene. This CDR3 contains 16 residues. Written as DNA, the CDR3 is TGTGCCAGCAGCTTCCGACTAGCGGGAGCCTCCTACGAGCAGTACTTC. It translates to CASSFRLAGASYEQYF.

This rearrangement joins TRBV7-9 to TRBJ1-1; tentative D call: TRBD1 (5 bases). The CDR3 runs to 14 residues. CDR1 is SEHNR and CDR2 is FQNEAQ in the germline V gene (reference sequence). The ends were cut back, 2 bases at V and 0 bases at J, with 7 bases in the middle. In nucleotides, the CDR3 is TGTGCCAGCAGCTTACGACAGCTGAACACTGAAGCTTTCTTT. Protein product: CASSLRQLNTEAFF.

J is TRBJ1-5 and V is TRBV19, with 7 bases that match TRBD1. CDR1 and CDR2 (germline): LNHDA, SQIVND (reference sequence). V dropped 0 bases and J dropped 3; count of bases not matched to a gene: 5. The CDR3 extends over 16 amino acids. The DNA for the CDR3 is TGTGCCAGTAGTATAGATCTGGACAGGTCCAATCAGCCCCAGCATTTT. Its translation: CASSIDLDRSNQPQHF. Variable domain in full (rest from reference TRBV19 and TRBJ1-5): DGGITQSPKYLFRKEGQNVTLSCEQNLNHDAMYWYRQDPGQGLRLIYYSQIVNDFQKGDIAEGYSVSREKKESFPLTVTSAQKNPTAFYLCASSIDLDRSNQPQHFGDGTRLSIL.

CDR3 nucleotides: TGCAGCGTTGAAGGGGGGGGCAGCACCATATATTTT. This gives the protein CSVEGGGSTIYF. The chain recombines TRBV29-1 with TRBJ1-3, with a tentative D call TRBD1 (6 bases). V dropped 1 base and J dropped 9 bases, with 10 bases sitting between them. CDR3 length: 12 amino acids. Germline loops: CDR1 SQVTM, CDR2 ANQGSEA.

The chain joins TRBV12-3 or TRBV12-4 to TRBJ1-2; D gene unclear. The CDR3 contains 13 residues. Trimming took 3 bases from V and 4 from J, leaving 9 bases between them. The CDR3 region has the DNA TGTGCCAGCAGTTTTAATAGTCTCTATGGCTACACCTTC. Translation: CASSFNSLYGYTF.

The rearrangement links TRBV7-8 to TRBJ1-3, with TRBD1 matching over 7 bases. Losses at the gene ends were 5 bases for V and 2 bases for J; bases not matched to a gene: 18. Per the germline V gene, CDR1 is SGHVS and CDR2 is FQNEAQ. The CDR3 extends over 19 amino acids. The CDR3 nucleotides read TGTGCCAGCAGCCCTCGGTCGAGGGGGCAAATAACCCCTGGAAACACCATATATTTT. Protein product: CASSPRSRGQITPGNTIYF.

This clone was recorded only once. The chain links TRBV10-3 to TRBJ2-1; the match to TRBD1 covers 10 bases. The length of the CDR3 is 18 residues. With V trimmed by 6 bases and J by 0 bases, 11 bases remained unmatched. Germline CDR1 ENHRY, CDR2 SYGVKD. The CDR3 sequence is CAIRPGQGVKNSYNEQFF. In DNA, the CDR3 is TGTGCCATCAGGCCAGGACAGGGGGTGAAAAACTCCTACAATGAGCAGTTCTTC.

This clone is labeled as medium-sized. The chain carries TRBV15 and TRBJ2-7, with TRBD1 as a possible D gene (5 bases). The length of the CDR3 is 14 residues. V lost 0 bases, J lost 5 bases, and 11 bases lay in between. Germline V CDR1 and CDR2: LNHNV, YYDKDF (reference sequence). The CDR3 reads CATSRDTRGHEQYF. CDR3 nucleotides: TGTGCCACCAGCAGAGATACAAGGGGCCACGAGCAGTACTTC.

The V and J genes are TRBV7-2 and TRBJ2-3, with D uncertain. Deletions cut 6 bases from V and 2 bases from J, with 18 bases between. There are 16 residues in the CDR3. Per germline, CDR1 SGHTA and CDR2 FQGNSA. The CDR3 is CASSLPLGMSTDTQYF. In nucleotides, the CDR3 is TGTGCCAGCAGTTTACCCCTGGGCATGTCCACAGATACGCAGTATTTT.

The chain has TRBV5-6 and TRBJ2-2; a possible D gene is TRBD2 (6 bases). Germline CDR1 reads SGHDT; CDR2 reads YYEEEE. The CDR3 spans 16 residues. The germline V and J ends were trimmed by 4 bases and 2 bases, with 15 bases remaining between them. The CDR3 nucleotides read TGTGCCAGCAGCCTGAGGACTATCACTAACACCGGGGAGCTGTTTTTT. This encodes CASSLRTITNTGELFF.

The V and J genes are TRBV5-1 and TRBJ2-3, with TRBD2 as a possible D gene (6 bases). Germline CDR1 and CDR2: SGHRS and YFSETQ. CDR3 length equals 14 residues. The V gene lost 5 bases and the J gene lost 2 bases, with 12 bases spanning the gap. CDR3 in DNA: TGCGCCAGCAGAAGCGGACTACTCACAGATACGCAGTATTTT. Translating gives CASRSGLLTDTQYF.